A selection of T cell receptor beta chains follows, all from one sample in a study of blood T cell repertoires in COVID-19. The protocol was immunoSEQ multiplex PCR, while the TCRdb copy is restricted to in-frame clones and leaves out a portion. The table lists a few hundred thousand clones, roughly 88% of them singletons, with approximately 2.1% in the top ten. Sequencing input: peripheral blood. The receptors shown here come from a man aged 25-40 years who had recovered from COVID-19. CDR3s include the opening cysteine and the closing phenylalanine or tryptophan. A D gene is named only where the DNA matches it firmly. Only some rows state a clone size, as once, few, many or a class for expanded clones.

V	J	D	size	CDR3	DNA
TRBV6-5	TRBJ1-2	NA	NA	CASRDLRRSDGYTF	TGTGCCAGCAGAGACTTAAGAAGGAGTGATGGCTACACCTTC
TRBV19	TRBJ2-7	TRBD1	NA	CASRVRQGGSYEQYF	TGTGCCAGTAGGGTACGACAGGGGGGGTCCTACGAGCAGTACTTC
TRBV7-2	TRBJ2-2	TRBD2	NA	CASSPSGGRVGELFF	TGTGCCAGCAGCCCGAGCGGGGGGAGGGTCGGGGAGCTGTTTTTT
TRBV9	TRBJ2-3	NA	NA	CASSVGTRGADTQYF	TGTGCCAGCAGCGTAGGGACTCGTGGGGCAGATACGCAGTATTTT
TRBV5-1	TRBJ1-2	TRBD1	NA	CASSLGTGNGYTF	TGCGCCAGCAGCTTGGGGACAGGGAATGGCTACACCTTC
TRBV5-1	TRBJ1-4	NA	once	CASSSPGGTSEKLFF	TGCGCCAGCAGCTCGCCGGGCGGGACCTCTGAAAAACTGTTTTTT
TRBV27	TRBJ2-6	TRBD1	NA	CASTASRGPGVSGANVLTF	TGTGCCAGCACGGCTTCCAGGGGGCCGGGAGTCTCTGGGGCCAACGTCCTGACTTTC
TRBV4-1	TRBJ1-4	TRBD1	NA	CASSLRGRDRGIGNEKLFF	TGCGCCAGCAGCCTAAGGGGACGGGACAGGGGAATAGGGAATGAAAAACTGTTTTTT
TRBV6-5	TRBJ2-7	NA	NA	CASSSDSSYEQYF	TGTGCCAGCAGTTCCGACAGTTCCTACGAGCAGTACTTC
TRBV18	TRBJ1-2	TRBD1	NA	CASSPPQGVYGYTF	TGTGCCAGCTCACCACCGCAGGGGGTCTATGGCTACACCTTC
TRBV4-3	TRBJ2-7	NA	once	CASSQRESYEQYF	TGCGCCAGCAGCCAACGGGAGTCCTACGAGCAGTACTTC
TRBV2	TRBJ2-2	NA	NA	CASSEMGGRNTGELFF	TGTGCCAGCAGTGAAATGGGGGGACGGAACACCGGGGAGCTGTTTTTT
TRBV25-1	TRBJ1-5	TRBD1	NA	CASSATGGNQPQHF	TGTGCCAGCAGTGCAACAGGGGGCAATCAGCCCCAGCATTTT
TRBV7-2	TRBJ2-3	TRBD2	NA	CASSRGLAGAYTDTQYF	TGTGCCAGCAGCCGCGGACTAGCGGGGGCTTACACAGATACGCAGTATTTT
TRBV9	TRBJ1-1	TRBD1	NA	CASSQKQGTEAFF	TGTGCCAGCAGCCAAAAACAGGGGACTGAAGCTTTCTTT
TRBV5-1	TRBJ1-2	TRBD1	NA	CASSLGQGFHGYTF	TGCGCCAGCAGCTTGGGACAGGGATTCCATGGCTACACCTTC
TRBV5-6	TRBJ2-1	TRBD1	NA	CASSLARGITHEQFF	TGTGCCAGCAGCTTGGCCAGGGGGATTACCCATGAGCAGTTCTTC
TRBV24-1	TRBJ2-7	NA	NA	CATASRTGEQYF	TGTGCCACCGCTTCCAGAACAGGGGAGCAGTACTTC
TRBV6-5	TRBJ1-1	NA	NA	CASSSGGNTEAFF	TGTGCCAGCTCCAGCGGTGGGAACACTGAAGCTTTCTTT
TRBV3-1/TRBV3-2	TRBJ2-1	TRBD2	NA	CASSTRLASYNEQFF	TGTGCCAGCAGCACCCGACTAGCTTCCTACAATGAGCAGTTCTTC
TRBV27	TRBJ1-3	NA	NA	CASSSGSSGNTIYF	TGTGCCAGCAGTTCCGGGAGCTCTGGAAACACCATATATTTT
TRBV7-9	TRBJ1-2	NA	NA	CASALPQGIYGYTF	TGTGCCAGCGCCTTACCTCAGGGGATTTATGGCTACACCTTC
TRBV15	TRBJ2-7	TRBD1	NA	CATSRGTGGYEQYF	TGTGCCACCAGCAGAGGGACAGGGGGCTACGAGCAGTACTTC
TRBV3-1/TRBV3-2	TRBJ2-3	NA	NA	CASSPTAGLGYTQYF	TGTGCCAGCAGCCCAACCGCGGGCCTGGGGTATACGCAGTATTTT
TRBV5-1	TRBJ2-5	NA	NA	CASSLIWGVQETQYF	TGCGCCAGCAGCTTGATCTGGGGGGTCCAAGAGACCCAGTACTTC
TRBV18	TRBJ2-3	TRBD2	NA	CASSLGLEVSTDTQYF	TGTGCCAGCTCACTCGGACTAGAGGTGAGCACAGATACGCAGTATTTT
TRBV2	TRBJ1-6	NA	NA	CASSDIYNSPLHF	TGTGCCAGCAGTGACATCTATAATTCACCCCTCCACTTT
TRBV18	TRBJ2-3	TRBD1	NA	CASSSTGGRDTQYF	TGTGCCAGCTCATCAACAGGGGGGAGAGATACGCAGTATTTT
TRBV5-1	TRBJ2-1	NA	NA	CASSLVALGGNEQFF	TGCGCCAGCAGCTTGGTAGCTTTAGGAGGCAATGAGCAGTTCTTC
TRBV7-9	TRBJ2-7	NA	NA	CASSGTGFYNEQYF	TGTGCCAGCAGCGGAACGGGGTTTTACAACGAGCAGTACTTC
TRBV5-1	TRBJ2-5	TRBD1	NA	CASSRAPGQGGETQYF	TGCGCCAGCAGCCGCGCTCCCGGACAGGGGGGGGAGACCCAGTACTTC
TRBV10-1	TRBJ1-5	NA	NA	CASSDRGQPQHF	TGCGCCAGCAGTGACAGGGGCCAGCCCCAGCATTTT
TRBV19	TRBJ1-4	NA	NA	CASRGPRNEKLFF	TGTGCCAGTAGGGGGCCAAGGAATGAAAAACTGTTTTTT